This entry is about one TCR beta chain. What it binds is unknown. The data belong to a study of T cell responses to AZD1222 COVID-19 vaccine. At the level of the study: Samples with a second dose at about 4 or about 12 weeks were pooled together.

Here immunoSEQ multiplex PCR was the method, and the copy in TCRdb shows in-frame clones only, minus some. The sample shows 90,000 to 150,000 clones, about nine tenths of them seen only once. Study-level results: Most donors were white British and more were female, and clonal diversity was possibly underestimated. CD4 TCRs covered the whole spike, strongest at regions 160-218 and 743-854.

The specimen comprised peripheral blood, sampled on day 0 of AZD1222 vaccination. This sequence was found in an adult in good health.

The CDR3 DNA sequence: TGTGCCAGCAGTTTGGGGACAGGGTTTTCCTTTGTATACGAGCAGTACTTC. This codes for CASSLGTGFSFVYEQYF. The J gene is TRBJ2-7, the V gene TRBV28; 9 nucleotides align to TRBD1. V lost 3 bases, J lost 4 bases, and 13 bases stayed unmatched. The germline CDR1 and CDR2 sequences are MDHEN and SYDVKM. CDR3 length equals 17 residues.